These 25 T cell receptor beta chains share one sample of origin, sequenced in a study of immune evolution from preneoplasia to lung adenocarcinoma. Profiling relied on immunoSEQ multiplex PCR, and the TCRdb table lists in-frame clones only, not all of them. This table has 5,500 to 7,000 clones, around 69% appearing once. The sample consisted of FFPE lung adenocarcinoma in situ tissue. These receptors all come from a donor older than 65 with lung adenocarcinoma.

This clone was picked up a small number of times. The V and J genes are TRBV29-1 and TRBJ2-2, with D possibly being TRBD2 (6 bases). CDR1 and CDR2 (germline): SQVTM, ANQGSEA. V lost 7 bases and J 5 bases, leaving 14 bases between the germline ends. The CDR3 sequence is 13 residues long. The CDR3 here is CSGGEAGTGELFF. Written as DNA, the CDR3 is TGCAGCGGGGGGGAGGCCGGGACCGGGGAGCTGTTTTTT.

In its sample, this clone is medium-sized. The chain is built from TRBV27 and TRBJ2-5, with D unresolved. Germline CDR1 and CDR2: MNHEY and SMNVEV (reference sequence). With 2 bases removed from V and 6 bases from J, the gap between germline ends came to 10 bases. This CDR3 contains 13 residues. The DNA for the CDR3 is TGTGCCAGCAGTTTAGGTCAGGCTCAGACCCAGTACTTC. Amino acid sequence: CASSLGQAQTQYF.

V gene TRBV7-2 combines with J gene TRBJ2-5; 7 positions match TRBD2. V shed 1 base and J 4 bases; nucleotides not matched to a gene: 9. CDR1 and CDR2 from the germline V gene are SGHTA and FQGNSA. The CDR3 extends over 16 amino acids. The CDR3 DNA is TGTGCCAGCAGCTTAGGAGTGACAACGGGGGGAGAGACCCAGTACTTC. As protein: CASSLGVTTGGETQYF.

This rearrangement joins TRBV4-1 to TRBJ2-5; 7 nucleotides match TRBD1. Trimming took 5 bases from V and 7 from J; bases not matched to a gene: 10. The CDR3 spans 14 residues. Germline CDR1 MGHRA, CDR2 YSYEKL. The CDR3 region has the DNA TGCGCCAGCAGCAACGGGGAAAACAGGGGGACCCAGTACTTC. This sequence encodes CASSNGENRGTQYF.

The chain carries TRBV27 and TRBJ2-7, with D unresolved. The CDR3 length is 14 residues. Germline CDR1 and CDR2: MNHEY and SMNVEV (reference sequence). Trimming took off 8 bases at V and 2 bases at J, with 16 bases between the two ends. CDR3: CASSPRRGPYEQYF. The CDR3 region has the DNA TGTGCCAGCTCGCCCCGGCGCGGTCCCTACGAGCAGTACTTC.

The gene calls are TRBV7-9 and TRBJ2-5; 12 positions agree with TRBD2. Germline CDR1 SEHNR, CDR2 FQNEAQ (reference sequence). This CDR3 region has 15 residues. The J segment lost 5 bases and the V segment lost 5 bases, leaving 6 bases of the junction unmatched. DNA for the CDR3: TGTGCCAGCAGCCCGGTACTAGCGGGGGGTGAGACCCAGTACTTC. Its translation: CASSPVLAGGETQYF.

The chain joins TRBV9 to TRBJ2-7; possibly TRBD2 for D (6 bases). The ends were cut back, 0 bases at V and 0 bases at J, with 13 bases in the middle. Germline values: CDR1 SGDLS, CDR2 YYNGEE. The CDR3 is 16 residues long. The CDR3 here is CASSVGGSGGSYEQYF. The CDR3 region has the DNA TGTGCCAGCAGCGTAGGAGGTAGCGGAGGCTCCTACGAGCAGTACTTC.

CDR3 protein: CASRMLDTIYF. The CDR3 DNA sequence: TGTGCCAGCAGGATGCTTGACACCATATATTTT. The V call is TRBV2, the J call TRBJ1-3; D is ambiguous. The CDR3 has 11 amino acids. Deletions cut 6 bases from V and 8 bases from J, with 8 bases between. Germline-derived CDR1 and CDR2 are SNHLY and FYNNEI.

This chain connects TRBV18 to TRBJ2-5; D is ambiguous. Trimming stripped 0 bases from V and 2 bases from J, with 7 bases between. The CDR3 length is 14 residues. The V gene's germline CDR1 is KGHSH and CDR2 LQKENI. The CDR3 nucleotides read TGTGCCAGCTCACCACCGTCCGGACAAGAGACCCAGTACTTC. Its protein is CASSPPSGQETQYF.

The genes are TRBV10-1 and TRBJ2-1; D is unclear. The CDR3 is 17 residues long. Germline CDR1 WNHNN, CDR2 SYGVQD (reference sequence). Trimming left V 0 bases short and J 0 bases short, with 12 bases between. This chain's CDR3 is CASSESAGVNSYNEQFF. DNA of the CDR3: TGCGCCAGCAGTGAGTCCGCCGGAGTGAACTCCTACAATGAGCAGTTCTTC.

This clone was observed once. This chain links TRBV11-2 with TRBJ1-1; 7 bases are shared with TRBD1. This CDR3 spans 13 amino acids. V lost 7 bases, J lost 4 bases, and 6 bases stayed unmatched. Looked up from germline, CDR1 is SGHAT and CDR2 is FQNNGV. As DNA, the CDR3 is TGTGCCAGCATCTTGGACAGGTCCACTGAAGCTTTCTTT. Its protein is CASILDRSTEAFF.

The chain uses TRBV19 and TRBJ2-7; TRBD2 might be the D (5 bases). Trimming stripped 9 bases from V and 6 bases from J, with 18 bases between. The CDR3 runs 13 residues. Germline V CDR1 and CDR2: LNHDA, SQIVND (reference sequence). The CDR3 protein is CASRRGSGFEQYF. Here the CDR3 DNA reads TGTGCCAGCCGCCGCGGGTCCGGTTTCGAGCAGTACTTC.

This sequence joins TRBV15 and TRBJ2-7; possibly TRBD2 for D (6 bases). There are 13 residues in the CDR3. Germline V lookup: CDR1 LNHNV, CDR2 YYDKDF (reference sequence). Trimming shortened V by 0 bases and J by 6 bases, and 9 bases separated the two germline ends. The CDR3 coding sequence is TGTGCCACCAGCAGAGACCTAGCGTTCGAGCAGTACTTC. It specifies CATSRDLAFEQYF.

The chain recombines TRBV5-1 with TRBJ2-1; 13 bases are shared with TRBD2. After removal of 0 bases from V and 7 bases from J, the junction contained 10 bases not matched to a gene. This CDR3 is 18 amino acids long. Per the germline V gene, CDR1 is SGHRS and CDR2 is YFSETQ. CDR3 sequence (DNA): TGCGCCAGCAGCTTGGCCCCCACTAGCGGGGGGGCGGGGAATGAGCAGTTCTTC. It translates to CASSLAPTSGGAGNEQFF.

The chain combines TRBV9 with TRBJ1-2; 9 bases align to TRBD1. The CDR3 spans 15 residues. V was pared by 4 bases and J by 2 bases, with 6 bases of the junction left unmatched. The germline gives CDR1 SGDLS, CDR2 YYNGEE. The CDR3: CASSPGTGPNYGYTF. DNA for the CDR3: TGTGCCAGCAGCCCAGGGACAGGGCCCAACTATGGCTACACCTTC.

The chain carries TRBV18 and TRBJ1-2; TRBD1 matches at 7 bases. This CDR3 is built from 14 residues. Trimming removed 6 bases from V and 7 bases from J; junction bases left unmatched: 11. CDR1 is KGHSH and CDR2 is LQKENI in the germline V gene. CDR3 loop: CASSPPGQDVGYTF. CDR3 nucleotide sequence: TGTGCCAGCTCCCCTCCTGGACAGGACGTTGGCTACACCTTC. Variable domain in full (rest from reference TRBV18 and TRBJ1-2): NAGVMQNPRHLVRRRGQEARLRCSPMKGHSHVYWYRQLPEEGLKFMVYLQKENIIDESGMPKERFSAEFPKEGPSILRIQQVVRGDSAAYFCASSPPGQDVGYTFGSGTRLTVV.

The genes are TRBV7-8 and TRBJ1-1, with D unclear. The CDR3 length is 13 residues. The V gene lost 5 bases and the J gene lost 0 bases, with 7 bases spanning the gap. Germline assignment: CDR1 SGHVS and CDR2 FQNEAQ. CDR3: CASSPDMNTEAFF. The CDR3, as DNA: TGTGCCAGCAGCCCAGACATGAACACTGAAGCTTTCTTT.

This chain joins TRBV28 and TRBJ2-7; D is possibly TRBD2 (6 bases). Trimming took off 8 bases at V and 7 bases at J, with 15 bases between the two ends. The CDR3 sequence is 12 residues long. The germline V gene has CDR1 MDHEN and CDR2 SYDVKM. As DNA, the CDR3 is TGTGCCAGCTGGCCGGGAGCAGGGGAGCAGTACTTC. Translation: CASWPGAGEQYF.

The rearrangement joins TRBV18 to TRBJ1-1; 7 bases map to TRBD1. The V segment lost 5 bases and the J segment 0 bases; nucleotides outside the gene matches: 9. The CDR3 runs to 16 residues. Germline CDR1 is KGHSH and CDR2 is LQKENI. The CDR3 DNA sequence: TGTGCCAGCTCAAACGGACAGGTAGTAGTGAACACTGAAGCTTTCTTT. Protein: CASSNGQVVVNTEAFF. Full variable domain (outside the CDR3, taken from reference TRBV18 and TRBJ1-1): NAGVMQNPRHLVRRRGQEARLRCSPMKGHSHVYWYRQLPEEGLKFMVYLQKENIIDESGMPKERFSAEFPKEGPSILRIQQVVRGDSAAYFCASSNGQVVVNTEAFFGQGTRLTVV.

The rearrangement links TRBV19 to TRBJ2-7; unclear D gene. The V and J ends lost 5 bases and 2 bases respectively, with 16 bases between them. The CDR3 runs 15 residues. Germline CDR1 LNHDA, CDR2 SQIVND (reference sequence). The CDR3 DNA reads as TGTGCCAGTAGTCCCGCGGCAGGTCCTACCTACGAGCAGTACTTC. This gives the protein CASSPAAGPTYEQYF.

The chain carries TRBV2 and TRBJ2-5; no firm D call. This CDR3 region has 16 residues. CDR1 is SNHLY and CDR2 is FYNNEI in the germline V gene. The ends were cut back, 4 bases at V and 0 bases at J, with 15 bases in the middle. The CDR3 loop is CASSGWQHLYQETQYF. The CDR3 DNA reads TGTGCCAGCAGTGGATGGCAGCATCTATACCAAGAGACCCAGTACTTC.

The chain joins TRBV5-1 to TRBJ1-1; no definite D call. The V end was cut by 4 bases, the J end by 2 bases, with 9 bases between. CDR1 and CDR2 from the germline V gene are SGHRS and YFSETQ. The length of the CDR3 is 13 residues. This CDR3 reads CASSPRANTEAFF. In DNA, the CDR3 is TGCGCCAGCAGCCCGAGAGCCAACACTGAAGCTTTCTTT.

The rearrangement uses TRBV7-9 and TRBJ2-1, with D unclear. Trimming stripped 1 base from V and 12 bases from J, with 10 bases between. In germline, CDR1 is SEHNR, CDR2 FQNEAQ (reference sequence). This CDR3 is 12 amino acids long. CDR3 sequence: CASSLDGFVQFF. CDR3 DNA sequence: TGTGCCAGCAGCTTAGACGGATTTGTGCAGTTCTTC.

There are a few counts of this clone. CDR3 protein: CASSSLDTYYGYTF. CDR3 sequence (DNA): TGTGCCAGCAGCTCACTTGACACATACTATGGCTACACCTTC. The chain is built from TRBV7-9 and TRBJ1-2; D is ambiguous. The germline V gene has CDR1 SEHNR and CDR2 FQNEAQ (reference sequence). CDR3 length equals 14 residues. The germline V and J ends were trimmed by 4 bases and 3 bases, with 12 bases remaining between them.

The rearrangement joins TRBV9 to TRBJ2-5; D uncertain. V gave up 3 bases and J gave up 1 base, with 13 bases separating them. The CDR3 spans 15 residues. The germline V gene has CDR1 SGDLS and CDR2 YYNGEE. The CDR3 sequence: CASSAGRLIQETQYF. In DNA, the CDR3 is TGTGCCAGCAGCGCCGGACGGCTCATCCAAGAGACCCAGTACTTC.